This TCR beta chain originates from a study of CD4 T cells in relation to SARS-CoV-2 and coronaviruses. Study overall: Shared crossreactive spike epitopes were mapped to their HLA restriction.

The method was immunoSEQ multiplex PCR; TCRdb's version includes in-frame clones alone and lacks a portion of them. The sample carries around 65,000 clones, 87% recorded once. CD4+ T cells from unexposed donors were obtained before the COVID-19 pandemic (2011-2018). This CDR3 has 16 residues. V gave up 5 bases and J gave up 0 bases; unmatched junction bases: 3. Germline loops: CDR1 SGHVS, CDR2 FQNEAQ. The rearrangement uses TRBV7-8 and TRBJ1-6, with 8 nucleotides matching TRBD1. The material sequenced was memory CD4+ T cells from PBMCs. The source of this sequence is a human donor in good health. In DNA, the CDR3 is TGTGCCAGCAGCCGAACAGGGGGCTCCTATAATTCACCCCTCCACTTT. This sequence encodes CASSRTGGSYNSPLHF. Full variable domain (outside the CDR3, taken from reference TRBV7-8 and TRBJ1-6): GAGVSQSPRYKVAKRGQDVALRCDPISGHVSLFWYQQALGQGPEFLTYFQNEAQLDKSGLPSDRFFAERPEGSVSTLKIQRTQQEDSAVYLCASSRTGGSYNSPLHFGNGTRLTVT.